This T cell receptor beta chain was found in a study of human T cells and chemical hapten exposure. V was shortened by 8 bases and J by 6 bases, with 13 bases between the two germline ends. This CDR3 spans 13 amino acids. CDR1 SGHDN and CDR2 FVKESK come from the germline V gene. Regarding time point: patch test 3, about 24 weeks after DPC sensitization. Regarding treatment: therapeutic diphenylcyclopropenone sensitization with weekly scalp DPC. This clonotype showed up many times. Its target is unknown. Points from the study as a whole: With regard to DPC sensitization, TCRs above 1 in 1000 frequency did not change. Compared with pre-sensitization or healthy control sets, expanded TCRs clustered more.

TCRdb reanalysed the RACE reads using MiXCR and keeps one entry per CDR3 protein. The table lists 70,000 or so distinct CDR3 sequences, approximately 10% of them singletons. This receptor was obtained from a woman between 50 and 59 years old with alopecia areata. Some clones in this sample may be carry-over from other donors' samples. The sequences come from whole blood, collected in connection with sensitization to the hapten diphenylcyclopropenone (DPC). J is TRBJ2-2 and V is TRBV14; either TRBD1 or TRBD2 may supply D (5 bases each). CDR3 residues: CASSGPRAGELFF. CDR3 bases: TGTGCCAGCTCGGGGCCCCGGGCCGGGGAGCTGTTTTTT. Using reference TRBV14 and TRBJ2-2 for the parts outside the CDR3, the full variable domain is EAGVTQFPSHSVIEKGQTVTLRCDPISGHDNLYWYRRVMGKEIKFLLHFVKESKQDESGMPNNRFLAERTGGTYSTLKVQPAELEDSGVYFCASSGPRAGELFFGEGSRLTVL.